The clone carrying this T cell receptor (beta chain) appeared a few times. Its antigen remains unknown. RNA transcripts were the template for amplifying TCR beta CDR3 regions. Carried out on the TCR CDR3, a first-round RT-PCR used the HTBI primer set. TCRdb reanalysed the multiplex PCR reads using MiXCR and keeps one entry per CDR3 protein. The sample contains roughly 350,000 distinct CDR3 sequences, about an eighth of which appear only once. The data derive from a study of T cells in Graves' hyperthyroidism and ophthalmopathy. As for the study in general: Pretreatment peripheral blood was obtained at initial diagnosis. Findings of the study overall: Peripheral blood also featured most of the thyroid clonotypes expanded above 0.001. Onset of ophthalmopathy came a median approximately 6.5 months after the model predicted it.

Any patient presenting with uncontrolled infection, other autoimmune disease, pregnancy or lactation was left out. V lost 0 bases, J lost 4 bases, and 7 bases lay in between. The germline V gene encodes CDR1 GTSNPN and CDR2 SVGIG (reference sequence). The length of the CDR3 is 13 residues. The chain uses TRBV30 and TRBJ1-5; D is unclear. The origin of this receptor is a woman aged 40 to 55 with Graves' ophthalmopathy. Sample: blood. CDR3 amino acids: CAWSVTQNQPQHF. The CDR3 DNA is TGTGCCTGGAGTGTTACACAAAATCAGCCCCAGCATTTT.